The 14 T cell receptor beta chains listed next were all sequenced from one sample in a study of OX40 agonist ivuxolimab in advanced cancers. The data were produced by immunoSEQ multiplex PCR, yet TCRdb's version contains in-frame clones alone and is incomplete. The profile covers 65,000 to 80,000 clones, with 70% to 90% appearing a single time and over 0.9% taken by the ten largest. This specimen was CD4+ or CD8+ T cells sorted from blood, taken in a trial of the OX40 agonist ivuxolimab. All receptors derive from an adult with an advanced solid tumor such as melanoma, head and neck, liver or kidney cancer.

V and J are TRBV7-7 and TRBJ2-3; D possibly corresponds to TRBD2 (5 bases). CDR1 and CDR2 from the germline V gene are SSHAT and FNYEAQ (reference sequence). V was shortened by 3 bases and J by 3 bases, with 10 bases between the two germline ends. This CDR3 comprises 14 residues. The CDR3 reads CASSLLGRTDTQYF. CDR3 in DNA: TGTGCCAGCAGCTTGTTGGGGAGAACAGATACGCAGTATTTT.

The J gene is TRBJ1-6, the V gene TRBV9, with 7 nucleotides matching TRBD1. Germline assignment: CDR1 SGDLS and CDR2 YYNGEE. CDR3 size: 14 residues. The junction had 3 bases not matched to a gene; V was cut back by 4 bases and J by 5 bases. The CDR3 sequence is CASSQGQNNSPLHF. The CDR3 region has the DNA TGTGCCAGCAGCCAGGGACAGAATAATTCACCCCTCCACTTT.

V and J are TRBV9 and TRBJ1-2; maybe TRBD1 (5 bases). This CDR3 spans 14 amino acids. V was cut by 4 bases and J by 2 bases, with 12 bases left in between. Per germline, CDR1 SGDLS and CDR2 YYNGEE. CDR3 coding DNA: TGTGCCAGCAGCCCCCGGACAATGAACTATGGCTACACCTTC. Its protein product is CASSPRTMNYGYTF.

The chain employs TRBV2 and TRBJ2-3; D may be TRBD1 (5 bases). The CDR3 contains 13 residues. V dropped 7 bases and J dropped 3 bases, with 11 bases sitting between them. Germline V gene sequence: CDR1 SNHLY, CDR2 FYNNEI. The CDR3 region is CASISKGTDTQYF. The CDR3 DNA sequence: TGTGCCAGCATCTCTAAGGGGACAGATACGCAGTATTTT.

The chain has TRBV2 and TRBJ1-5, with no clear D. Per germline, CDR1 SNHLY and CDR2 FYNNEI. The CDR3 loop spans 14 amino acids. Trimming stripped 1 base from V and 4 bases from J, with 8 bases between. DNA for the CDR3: TGTGCCAGCAGTGAAGTACGGGGTAATCAGCCCCAGCATTTT. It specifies CASSEVRGNQPQHF.

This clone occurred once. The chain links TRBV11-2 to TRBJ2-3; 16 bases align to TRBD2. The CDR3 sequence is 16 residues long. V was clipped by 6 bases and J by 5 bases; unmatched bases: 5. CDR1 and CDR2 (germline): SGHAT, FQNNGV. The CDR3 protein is CASRKGTSGRGDTQYF. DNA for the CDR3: TGTGCCAGCAGAAAGGGGACTAGCGGGAGGGGAGATACGCAGTATTTT.

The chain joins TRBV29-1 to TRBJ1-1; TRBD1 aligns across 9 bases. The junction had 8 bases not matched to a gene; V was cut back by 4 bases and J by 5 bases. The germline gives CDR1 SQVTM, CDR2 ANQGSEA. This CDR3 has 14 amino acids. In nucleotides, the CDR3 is TGCAGCGTTGCGATGGACAGGGGTGGGACTGAAGCTTTCTTT. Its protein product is CSVAMDRGGTEAFF. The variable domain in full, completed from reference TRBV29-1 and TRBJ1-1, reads SAVISQKPSRDICQRGTSLTIQCQVDSQVTMMFWYRQQPGQSLTLIATANQGSEATYESGFVIDKFPISRPNLTFSTLTVSNMSPEDSSIYLCSVAMDRGGTEAFFGQGTRLTVV.

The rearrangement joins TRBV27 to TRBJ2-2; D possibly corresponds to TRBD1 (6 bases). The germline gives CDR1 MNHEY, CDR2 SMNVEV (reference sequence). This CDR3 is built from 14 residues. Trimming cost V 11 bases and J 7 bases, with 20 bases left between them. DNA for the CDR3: TGTGCCGCCAGGGTGGGGGCGGACAGCGGGGAGCTGTTTTTT. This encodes CAARVGADSGELFF.

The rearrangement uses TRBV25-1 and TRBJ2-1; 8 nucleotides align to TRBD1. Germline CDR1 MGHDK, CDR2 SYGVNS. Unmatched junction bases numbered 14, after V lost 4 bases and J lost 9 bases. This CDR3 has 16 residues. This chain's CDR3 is CASSGRGRGHGTEQFF. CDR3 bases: TGTGCCAGCAGTGGCCGGGGCAGGGGGCATGGCACTGAGCAGTTCTTC. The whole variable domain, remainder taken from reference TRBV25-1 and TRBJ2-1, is EADIYQTPRYLVIGTGKKITLECSQTMGHDKMYWYQQDPGMELHLIHYSYGVNSTEKGDLSSESTVSRIRTEHFPLTLESARPSHTSQYLCASSGRGRGHGTEQFFGPGTRLTVL.

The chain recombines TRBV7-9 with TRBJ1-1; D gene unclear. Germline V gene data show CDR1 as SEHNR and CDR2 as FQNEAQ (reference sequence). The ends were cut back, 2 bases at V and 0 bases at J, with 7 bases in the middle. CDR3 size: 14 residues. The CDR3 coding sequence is TGTGCCAGCAGCTTAACAGAAATGAACACTGAAGCTTTCTTT. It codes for CASSLTEMNTEAFF.

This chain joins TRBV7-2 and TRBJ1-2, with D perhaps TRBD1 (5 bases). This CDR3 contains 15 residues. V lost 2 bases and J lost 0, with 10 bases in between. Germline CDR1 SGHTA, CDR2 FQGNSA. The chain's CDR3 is CASSLQGLTNYGYTF. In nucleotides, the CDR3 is TGTGCCAGCAGCTTACAGGGACTCACTAACTATGGCTACACCTTC. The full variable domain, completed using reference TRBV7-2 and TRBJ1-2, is GAGVSQSPSNKVTEKGKDVELRCDPISGHTALYWYRQSLGQGLEFLIYFQGNSAPDKSGLPSDRFSAERTGGSVSTLTIQRTQQEDSAVYLCASSLQGLTNYGYTFGSGTRLTVV.

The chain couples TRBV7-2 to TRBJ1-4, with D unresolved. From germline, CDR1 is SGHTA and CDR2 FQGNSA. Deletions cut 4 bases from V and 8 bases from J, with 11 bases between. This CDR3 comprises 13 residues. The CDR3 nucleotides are TGTGCCAGCAGCTCCAGTATAAGCGAAAAACTGTTTTTT. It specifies CASSSSISEKLFF.

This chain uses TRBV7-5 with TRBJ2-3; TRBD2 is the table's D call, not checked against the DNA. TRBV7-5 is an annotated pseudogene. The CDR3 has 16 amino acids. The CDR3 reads CVRSPTSGGAVDTQYF. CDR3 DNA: TGTGTCAGAAGCCCCACTAGCGGGGGGGCAGTAGATACGCAGTATTTT.

CDR3 sequence (DNA): TGTGCCAGCAGCTCCTCGACCCTACTGTACGAGCAGTACTTC. Protein product: CASSSSTLLYEQYF. J is TRBJ2-7 and V is TRBV7-9; no firm D call. Germline CDR1 is SEHNR and CDR2 is FQNEAQ (reference sequence). V gave up 4 bases and J gave up 4 bases, with 14 bases separating them. The CDR3 extends over 14 amino acids. Based on the CDR3 plus reference TRBV7-9 and TRBJ2-7, the full variable domain is DTGVSQNPRHKITKRGQNVTFRCDPISEHNRLYWYRQTLGQGPEFLTYFQNEAQLEKSRLLSDRFSAERPKGSFSTLEIQRTEQGDSAMYLCASSSSTLLYEQYFGPGTRLTVT.